The clone carrying this TCR beta chain was seen a few times. The antigen remains unidentified. This specimen belongs to a study of T cells in Graves' hyperthyroidism and ophthalmopathy. Overall study results and limits: Researchers report that a 13 V-J model separated ophthalmopathy from stable hyperthyroidism.

The CDR3 is made up of 16 amino acids. Per germline, CDR1 SGHAT and CDR2 FQNNGV. Trimming shortened V by 1 base and J by 0 bases, and 10 bases separated the two germline ends. These patients, aged 18 to 65, had recently diagnosed hyperthyroidism lasting under 2 months. Extraction of PBMCs used roughly 9.6 ml of fresh peripheral blood. The investigators amplified TCR beta CDR3 regions from RNA transcripts. First-round RT-PCR targeting the TCR CDR3 was performed with the HTBI primer set. MiXCR, run by TCRdb on the multiplex PCR reads, gives a single entry per CDR3 protein. The sample yields some 690,000 distinct CDR3 sequences, 17% seen once.

The specimen sequenced was blood. The chain links TRBV11-2 to TRBJ2-1; D gene ambiguous. This clonotype originated in a man between 50 and 59 years old with Graves' hyperthyroidism. Written as DNA, the CDR3 is TGTGCCAGCAGCTTAGGGTGGCGGAGCTCCTACAATGAGCAGTTCTTC. Residues: CASSLGWRSSYNEQFF.